A single sample is the source of the 30 T cell receptor beta chains below, sequenced in a study of shared clonotypes between healthy human individuals. The data were produced by immunoSEQ multiplex PCR, yet TCRdb's version contains in-frame clones alone and is incomplete. The table includes 600,000 to 800,000 clones, roughly two thirds detected once. Sequencing was carried out using memory CD4+ T cells sorted from blood. The subset denotes: CD45RA-negative fraction. These receptors all come from a woman aged 25 to 45 in good health.

The sample holds a few counts of this clone. The CDR3 DNA reads TGCAGCGCCACGCGCAGTAACTATGGCTACACCTTC. Protein sequence: CSATRSNYGYTF. V and J are TRBV29-1 and TRBJ1-2; no clear D. Germline V gene lookup returns CDR1 SQVTM and CDR2 ANQGSEA. This CDR3 contains 12 residues. The ends were cut back, 7 bases at V and 1 base at J, with 10 bases in the middle. Full variable domain (remainder filled in from reference TRBV29-1 and TRBJ1-2): SAVISQKPSRDICQRGTSLTIQCQVDSQVTMMFWYRQQPGQSLTLIATANQGSEATYESGFVIDKFPISRPNLTFSTLTVSNMSPEDSSIYLCSATRSNYGYTFGSGTRLTVV.

This clone was seen just once. The rearrangement joins TRBV27 to TRBJ1-5; 7 nucleotides align to TRBD1. CDR1 MNHEY and CDR2 SMNVEV come from the germline V gene (reference sequence). The junction had 5 bases not matched to a gene; V was cut back by 7 bases and J by 2 bases. CDR3 length equals 14 residues. The CDR3, as DNA: TGTGCCAGCAATACAGGGGACGGCAATCAGCCCCAGCATTTT. It codes for CASNTGDGNQPQHF.

Comments on this clone: The sample carries other DNA sequences with the same CDR3. The chain links TRBV4-1 to TRBJ2-5, with D possibly matching TRBD1 (7 bases). In germline, CDR1 is MGHRA, CDR2 YSYEKL. This CDR3 region has 16 residues. The V gene lost 0 bases and the J gene lost 4 bases, with 15 bases spanning the gap. CDR3 in amino acids: CASSQDSAGGGETQYF. The CDR3 DNA is TGCGCCAGCAGCCAAGATTCTGCAGGGGGAGGAGAGACCCAGTACTTC.

V is TRBV30 and J is TRBJ1-2, with no clear D. From germline, CDR1 is GTSNPN and CDR2 SVGIG (reference sequence). This CDR3 region has 12 residues. V lost 4 bases to trimming and J lost 9 bases, with 15 bases between them. CDR3 sequence: CAWTEGLWSYTF. The CDR3 coding sequence is TGTGCCTGGACGGAGGGCCTTTGGAGCTACACCTTC.

The chain couples TRBV11-2 to TRBJ1-4; TRBD1 matches 9 bases. The germline CDR1 and CDR2 sequences are SGHAT and FQNNGV. There are 16 residues in the CDR3. V shed 6 bases and J 3 bases; nucleotides not matched to a gene: 8. In DNA, the CDR3 is TGTGCCAGCAGGGGGACAGGGTCTAGACCTAATGAAAAACTGTTTTTT. Its translation is CASRGTGSRPNEKLFF.

This sequence joins TRBV7-9 and TRBJ1-1, with TRBD1 matching 9 bases. The CDR3 sequence is 16 residues long. Germline CDR1 reads SEHNR; CDR2 reads FQNEAQ (reference sequence). V was clipped by 0 bases and J by 7 bases; unmatched bases: 9. The CDR3 region is CASSLALGGQGNEAFF. In nucleotides, the CDR3 is TGTGCCAGCAGCTTAGCGCTGGGGGGACAGGGCAATGAAGCTTTCTTT.

Details on this clone: This sample also contains other DNA sequences that code for the same CDR3. CDR3 region: CASSPGQDQPQHF. The CDR3 DNA reads as TGTGCCAGCTCACCTGGGCAGGATCAGCCCCAGCATTTT. V gene TRBV18 combines with J gene TRBJ1-5; D is uncertain. This CDR3 is built from 13 residues. Trimming removed 3 bases from V and 5 bases from J, with 8 bases in between. Germline CDR1 and CDR2: KGHSH and LQKENI.

This sequence joins TRBV5-5 and TRBJ2-5; D ambiguous. V was clipped by 0 bases and J by 4 bases, with 13 bases between them. This CDR3 spans 15 amino acids. Germline V gives CDR1 SGHKS, CDR2 YYEKEE (reference sequence). The DNA for the CDR3 is TGTGCCAGCAGCTTGGTAGGGTTGGGTAGAGAGACCCAGTACTTC. Translated, it gives CASSLVGLGRETQYF. Looking up the rest from reference TRBV5-5 and TRBJ2-5 gives the full variable domain: DAGVTQSPTHLIKTRGQQVTLRCSPISGHKSVSWYQQVLGQGPQFIFQYYEKEERGRGNFPDRFSARQFPNYSSELNVNALLLGDSALYLCASSLVGLGRETQYFGPGTRLLVL.

V and J are TRBV7-9 and TRBJ1-1, with D unresolved. The V and J ends lost 3 bases and 3 bases respectively, with 17 bases between them. The CDR3 length is 16 residues. CDR1 is SEHNR, CDR2 FQNEAQ, per germline (reference sequence). This CDR3 is CASSFFRNWQDTEAFF. In DNA form, the CDR3 reads TGTGCCAGCAGCTTTTTCCGGAACTGGCAGGACACTGAAGCTTTCTTT.

This sequence joins TRBV5-1 and TRBJ1-4, with 9 bases matching TRBD1. This CDR3 is built from 15 residues. The J segment lost 7 bases and the V segment lost 3 bases, leaving 7 bases of the junction unmatched. Germline-derived CDR1 and CDR2 are SGHRS and YFSETQ. The CDR3 here is CASSWDREGGEKLFF. Written as DNA, the CDR3 is TGCGCCAGCAGCTGGGACAGGGAAGGAGGTGAAAAACTGTTTTTT.

V and J are TRBV27 and TRBJ2-7, with a tentative D call TRBD1 (5 bases). This CDR3 region has 16 residues. Germline V gene data show CDR1 as MNHEY and CDR2 as SMNVEV (reference sequence). V lost 4 bases to trimming and J lost 6 bases, with 22 bases between them. The CDR3: CASSSVRPRVWGEQYF. CDR3 bases: TGTGCCAGCAGTTCCGTGAGGCCCAGGGTCTGGGGCGAGCAGTACTTC.

V usage is TRBV29-1 and J usage is TRBJ2-3; 7 bases agree with TRBD2. The CDR3 loop spans 14 amino acids. J gave up 5 bases and V 1 base, and 6 bases lay outside the gene matches. The germline gives CDR1 SQVTM, CDR2 ANQGSEA. The CDR3 spells CSVEGGSGLDTQYF. The CDR3 DNA sequence: TGCAGCGTTGAAGGCGGGAGTGGATTAGATACGCAGTATTTT.

This chain links TRBV5-6 with TRBJ2-7; 7 nucleotides align to TRBD1. The CDR3 length is 15 residues. J was trimmed by 6 bases and V by 5 bases; bases with no gene match: 14. CDR1 and CDR2 (germline): SGHDT, YYEEEE. DNA of the CDR3: TGTGCCAGCAGACGTGGGGAGACAGGGATCGGCGAGCAGTACTTC. This encodes CASRRGETGIGEQYF.

This clone was found many times. This sequence joins TRBV14 and TRBJ1-2; TRBD1 matches 9 bases. V lost 6 bases to trimming and J lost 3 bases; unmatched junction nucleotides: 8. The CDR3 runs 15 residues. Per the germline V gene, CDR1 is SGHDN and CDR2 is FVKESK. The CDR3 DNA reads as TGTGCCAGCAGTTCGGCCGGGACAGGGTACTATGGCTACACCTTC. This codes for CASSSAGTGYYGYTF.

The V gene is TRBV11-1, the J gene TRBJ2-6; a weak D match, TRBD1 (6 bases). V lost 4 bases, J lost 0 bases, and 13 bases lay in between. CDR1 is SGHAT and CDR2 is FQDESV in the germline V gene (reference sequence). This CDR3 contains 17 residues. The CDR3 DNA sequence: TGTGCCAGCAGCTCAACAGGGCTTTACTCTGGGGCCAACGTCCTGACTTTC. This translates into CASSSTGLYSGANVLTF.

A word on this clone: The sample holds other DNA sequences that translate to the same CDR3. This chain uses TRBV6-1 with TRBJ2-1; TRBD2 matches at 8 bases. The germline CDR1 and CDR2 sequences are MNHNS and SASEGT. This CDR3 is built from 15 residues. V was clipped by 2 bases and J by 0 bases; unmatched bases: 0. For the CDR3, the DNA is TGTGCCAGCAGTGAACTAGCGGGCTCCTACAATGAGCAGTTCTTC. Protein product: CASSELAGSYNEQFF.

The gene calls are TRBV19 and TRBJ2-6; TRBD1 might be the D (5 bases). Per the germline V gene, CDR1 is LNHDA and CDR2 is SQIVND (reference sequence). This CDR3 is built from 16 residues. Trimming removed 2 bases from V and 3 bases from J, with 11 bases in between. The CDR3 reads CASSIQGTDGANVLTF. CDR3 DNA: TGTGCCAGTAGTATACAGGGTACAGATGGGGCCAACGTCCTGACTTTC.

The chain has TRBV5-1 and TRBJ2-7, with a possible D match to TRBD1 (5 bases). Trimming removed 0 bases from V and 0 bases from J, with 16 bases in between. The CDR3 covers 17 residues. CDR1 is SGHRS, CDR2 YFSETQ, per germline. DNA for the CDR3: TGCGCCAGCAGCTTGGCAAACAGGAAGGGCTTCTCCTACGAGCAGTACTTC. Protein product: CASSLANRKGFSYEQYF.

This clone was seen a single time. The chain carries TRBV5-4 and TRBJ1-2, with 7 bases matching TRBD1. The CDR3 consists of 15 residues. Germline V lookup: CDR1 SGHNT, CDR2 YYREEE (reference sequence). Germline trimming cut 4 bases from V and 6 bases from J; bases unmatched to any gene: 12. The CDR3 DNA reads TGTGCCAGCAGCCTCGGTGGGAGGGGGCGGGATGGCTACACCTTC. Protein product: CASSLGGRGRDGYTF. Based on the CDR3 plus reference TRBV5-4 and TRBJ1-2, the full variable domain is ETGVTQSPTHLIKTRGQQVTLRCSSQSGHNTVSWYQQALGQGPQFIFQYYREEENGRGNFPPRFSGLQFPNYSSELNVNALELDDSALYLCASSLGGRGRDGYTFGSGTRLTVV.

The rearrangement uses TRBV19 and TRBJ2-1; TRBD2 aligns across 9 bases. The length of the CDR3 is 16 residues. Germline CDR1 LNHDA, CDR2 SQIVND (reference sequence). J was trimmed by 9 bases and V by 4 bases; bases with no gene match: 13. This chain's CDR3 is CASSRTGGGRVSEQFF. CDR3 nucleotides: TGTGCCAGTAGTAGGACGGGAGGCGGGAGGGTAAGTGAGCAGTTCTTC. Together with reference TRBV19 and TRBJ2-1, the CDR3 gives the full variable domain: DGGITQSPKYLFRKEGQNVTLSCEQNLNHDAMYWYRQDPGQGLRLIYYSQIVNDFQKGDIAEGYSVSREKKESFPLTVTSAQKNPTAFYLCASSRTGGGRVSEQFFGPGTRLTVL.

The chain is built from TRBV5-1 and TRBJ2-1; D might be TRBD1 or TRBD2, each matching 5 bases. Per germline, CDR1 SGHRS and CDR2 YFSETQ. The CDR3 is 16 residues long. V was clipped by 4 bases and J by 5 bases, with 19 bases between them. The CDR3 DNA reads as TGCGCCAGCAGCCCGAATCCGGGACCGGGTGACAATGAGCAGTTCTTC. Protein: CASSPNPGPGDNEQFF.

In the case of this clone: Other DNA sequences in this sample translate to the same CDR3. In nucleotides, the CDR3 is TGCGCCAGCAGCCTCGGGACTAGCGGCTACAATGAGCAGTTCTTC. It specifies CASSLGTSGYNEQFF. The V gene is TRBV5-1, the J gene TRBJ2-1, with 11 bases identical to TRBD2. V lost 4 bases and J lost 3; bases outside the gene matches: 3. Looked up from germline, CDR1 is SGHRS and CDR2 is YFSETQ. The CDR3 loop spans 15 amino acids. Complete variable domain (other parts from reference TRBV5-1 and TRBJ2-1): KAGVTQTPRYLIKTRGQQVTLSCSPISGHRSVSWYQQTPGQGLQFLFEYFSETQRNKGNFPGRFSGRQFSNSRSEMNVSTLELGDSALYLCASSLGTSGYNEQFFGPGTRLTVL.

This clone showed up many times. The rearrangement links TRBV15 to TRBJ2-7, with D unclear. The CDR3 is 12 amino acids. V lost 1 base and J 6 bases, leaving 7 bases between the germline ends. CDR1 and CDR2 from the germline V gene are LNHNV and YYDKDF (reference sequence). As DNA, the CDR3 is TGTGCCACCAGCAGAGGGGTGGGCGAGCAGTACTTC. Protein: CATSRGVGEQYF.

This chain's CDR3 is CASSALAGGSDTQYF. The CDR3, as DNA: TGTGCCAGCAGCGCACTAGCGGGAGGTTCAGATACGCAGTATTTT. The chain uses TRBV2 and TRBJ2-3; 12 nucleotides match TRBD2. Germline V gene lookup returns CDR1 SNHLY and CDR2 FYNNEI. The ends lost 6 bases at V and 4 bases at J; junction bases unmatched: 5. This CDR3 is built from 15 residues.

V and J are TRBV28 and TRBJ2-7, with D unclear. Trimming shortened V by 2 bases and J by 8 bases, and 10 bases separated the two germline ends. CDR3 length: 12 residues. Germline CDR1 reads MDHEN; CDR2 reads SYDVKM. CDR3 in amino acids: CASSLGNGQQYF. The CDR3 coding sequence is TGTGCCAGCAGTTTAGGAAACGGACAGCAGTACTTC.

The chain recombines TRBV6-6 with TRBJ2-1; D might be TRBD1 (5 bases). This CDR3 comprises 13 residues. Trimming removed 5 bases at V and 4 bases at J, with 9 bases between. CDR1 is MNHNY, CDR2 SVGAGI, per germline (reference sequence). CDR3 in amino acids: CASSRQKYNEQFF. The CDR3, as DNA: TGTGCCAGCAGTCGACAGAAATACAATGAGCAGTTCTTC.

The V call is TRBV7-8, the J call TRBJ2-5, with 10 nucleotides matching TRBD1. Germline loops: CDR1 SGHVS, CDR2 FQNEAQ. This CDR3 is 16 amino acids long. Trimming at V came to 6 bases and at J to 5 bases, leaving 12 bases not matched to a gene. CDR3 amino acids: CASRRLPGQGRETQYF. The DNA for the CDR3 is TGTGCCAGCAGAAGACTACCGGGACAGGGGCGGGAGACCCAGTACTTC.

This clone was counted a single time. V is TRBV28 and J is TRBJ2-7; 10 nucleotides match TRBD2. The CDR3 loop spans 16 amino acids. Germline-derived CDR1 and CDR2 are MDHEN and SYDVKM. V shed 1 base and J 2 bases; nucleotides not matched to a gene: 5. CDR3 amino acids: CASSLLSAGGPYEQYF. CDR3 DNA sequence: TGTGCCAGCAGTTTATTATCAGCGGGAGGGCCCTACGAGCAGTACTTC.

Remarks on this clone: This may be a read error: a much more frequent sequence differs by one nucleotide. The same CDR3 also results from other DNA sequences found in this sample. The rearrangement links TRBV27 to TRBJ2-2; no firm D call. The V and J ends lost 6 bases and 2 bases respectively, with 4 bases between them. Germline values: CDR1 MNHEY, CDR2 SMNVEV (reference sequence). CDR3 length: 12 amino acids. Here the CDR3 reads CASSFNTGELFF. Here the CDR3 DNA reads TGTGCCAGCAGCTTTAACACCGGGGAGCTGTTTTTT.

This clone showed up just a few times. The chain joins TRBV6-1 to TRBJ2-2; 10 nucleotides align to TRBD2. Germline-derived CDR1 and CDR2 are MNHNS and SASEGT. This CDR3 is built from 16 residues. Unmatched junction bases numbered 4, after V lost 3 bases and J lost 3 bases. The CDR3 region is CASSDSGTSDTGELFF. The CDR3 bases are TGTGCCAGCAGTGATTCCGGGACTAGCGACACCGGGGAGCTGTTTTTT.